The following is a T cell receptor beta chain sequence with its context. The sample belongs to a study of T cell changes during pregnancy in multiple sclerosis. TCRdb keeps only in-frame clones here, not all; method: immunoSEQ multiplex PCR. The sample holds 77,000 or so clones, roughly 95% seen once. Germline lookup yields CDR1 LNHDA and CDR2 SQIVND (reference sequence). The CDR3 consists of 13 residues. The V end lost 5 bases, the J end lost 5 bases, and 12 bases lay between the germline ends. Sequenced material: peripheral blood, taken in the second trimester of pregnancy. This rearrangement joins TRBV19 to TRBJ1-2; a weak D match, TRBD1 (5 bases). This sequence was found in a female donor in good health, enrolled as a control in a pregnancy study. In DNA, the CDR3 is TGTGCCAGTAGTCTTTTAGGGGATTATGGCTACACCTTC. This codes for CASSLLGDYGYTF.